Each of the 8 T cell receptor beta chains below was sequenced from the same sample in a study of T cells after yellow fever vaccination. TCRdb itself ran the 5' RACE reads through MiXCR, one entry per CDR3 protein. The table has about 340,000 distinct CDR3 sequences, 3.5% to 4.5% seen once. Sample: PBMCs, taken 5 days after the yellow fever booster vaccination. Source of these receptors: a man between 18 and 29 years old who received the YFV17D yellow fever vaccine.

This clonotype was detected a few times. The chain uses TRBV6-5 and TRBJ1-5, with D maybe TRBD1 (5 bases). The germline CDR1 and CDR2 sequences are MNHEY and SVGAGI. This CDR3 has 14 residues. V was shortened by 5 bases and J by 8 bases, with 16 bases between the two germline ends. Here the CDR3 reads CASSKQSSGEPQHF. The CDR3 DNA follows: TGTGCCAGCAGTAAACAGTCCTCGGGGGAGCCCCAGCATTTT.

Concerning this clonotype: Being one base from a much bigger clone, this may be a read error. The rearrangement uses TRBV11-2 and TRBJ2-3, with 8 bases lining up with TRBD2. Per germline, CDR1 SGHAT and CDR2 FQNNGV. The CDR3 length is 14 residues. The CDR3 DNA reads as TGTGCCAGCAGCTTCGGGGGGGCGGTAGATACGAAGTATTTT. The encoded protein is CASSFGGAVDTKYF.

This clonotype has a count of ten or more. The chain recombines TRBV20-1 with TRBJ2-5, with D perhaps matching TRBD1 or TRBD2 (6 bases each). The length of the CDR3 is 15 residues. Germline CDR1 reads DFQATT; CDR2 reads SNEGSKA (reference sequence). Trimming shortened V by 3 bases and J by 2 bases, and 16 bases separated the two germline ends. The CDR3 reads CSARRFGGNQETQYF. The CDR3 DNA reads as TGCAGTGCTAGGCGTTTCGGGGGCAATCAAGAGACCCAGTACTTC.

This clonotype appeared a few times. This chain uses TRBV5-1 with TRBJ2-1; unclear D gene. The V end lost 5 bases, the J end lost 7 bases, and 13 bases lay between the germline ends. The CDR3 length is 13 residues. The V gene's germline CDR1 is SGHRS and CDR2 YFSETQ. This CDR3 reads CASSLPTVNEQFF. The CDR3 coding sequence is TGCGCCAGCAGTCTTCCGACGGTGAATGAGCAGTTCTTC.

This clonotype was detected ten times or more. This chain links TRBV15 with TRBJ2-7; 9 bases map to TRBD1. This CDR3 comprises 15 residues. The germline gives CDR1 LNHNV, CDR2 YYDKDF (reference sequence). The V and J ends lost 4 bases and 0 bases, in that order; junction bases with no gene match: 4. CDR3 DNA sequence: TGTGCCACCAGCAAAAGGGACAGGGACTCCTACGAGCAGTACGTC. As protein: CATSKRDRDSYEQYV.

Concerning this clonotype: Mismatch with germline at one junction end may stem from a read error. The chain carries TRBV12-3 or TRBV12-4 and TRBJ1-5, with D hard to call. The CDR3 contains 13 residues. CDR3 residues: CASSLGSNLPQHF. CDR3 DNA sequence: TGTGCCAGCAGCCTCGGTAGCAATCTGCCCCAGCATTTT.

The sample holds many counts of this clonotype. The chain has TRBV4-3 and TRBJ1-5; D is undetermined. Trimming removed 0 bases from V and 3 bases from J, with 9 bases in between. Per germline, CDR1 LGHNA and CDR2 YSLEER. The CDR3 consists of 15 residues. This CDR3 is CASSQDLATNQPQHF. The CDR3 DNA reads TGCGCCAGCAGCCAAGATTTGGCCACCAATCAGCCCCAGCATTTT.

This clonotype was counted a few times. J is TRBJ2-7 and V is TRBV5-1; D is possibly TRBD2 (6 bases). V lost 3 bases and J lost 0, with 10 bases in between. Germline assignment: CDR1 SGHRS and CDR2 YFSETQ. This CDR3 spans 14 amino acids. CDR3 amino acids: CASSWDGSSYEQYF. DNA of the CDR3: TGCGCCAGCAGCTGGGACGGGAGCTCCTACGAGCAGTACTTC.